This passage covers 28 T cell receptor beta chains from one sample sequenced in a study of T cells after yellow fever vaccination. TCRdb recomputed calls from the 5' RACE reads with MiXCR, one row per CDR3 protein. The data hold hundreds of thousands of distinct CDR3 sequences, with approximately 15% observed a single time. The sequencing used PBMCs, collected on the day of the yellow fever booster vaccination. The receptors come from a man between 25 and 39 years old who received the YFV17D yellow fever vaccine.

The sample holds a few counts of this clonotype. The CDR3 DNA reads TGTGCCAGCTCACCAAAAGCGGGAGGGCGTCAAGAGACCCAGTACTTC. Protein product: CASSPKAGGRQETQYF. This rearrangement joins TRBV18 to TRBJ2-5, with TRBD2 matching over 10 bases. The CDR3 has 16 amino acids. Germline V CDR1 and CDR2: KGHSH, LQKENI. V shed 2 bases and J 2 bases; nucleotides not matched to a gene: 5.

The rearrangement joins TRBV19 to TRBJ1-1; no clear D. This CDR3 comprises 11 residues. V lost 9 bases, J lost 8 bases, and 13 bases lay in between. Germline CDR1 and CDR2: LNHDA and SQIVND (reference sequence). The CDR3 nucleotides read TGTGCCAGCGGTGATCTGGCGGAAGCTTTCTTT. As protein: CASGDLAEAFF.

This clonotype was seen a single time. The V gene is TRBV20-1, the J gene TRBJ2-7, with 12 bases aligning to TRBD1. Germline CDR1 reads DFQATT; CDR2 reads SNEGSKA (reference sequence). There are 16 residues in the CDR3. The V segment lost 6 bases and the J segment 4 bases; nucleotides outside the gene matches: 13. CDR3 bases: TGCAGTGCCGCCGGGACAGGGGGCGTTATGAATTACGAGCAGTACTTC. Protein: CSAAGTGGVMNYEQYF.

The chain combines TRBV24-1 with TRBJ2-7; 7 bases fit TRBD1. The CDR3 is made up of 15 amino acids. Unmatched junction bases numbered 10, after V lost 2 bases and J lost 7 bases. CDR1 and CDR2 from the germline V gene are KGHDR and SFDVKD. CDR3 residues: CATSDSLTGSREQYF. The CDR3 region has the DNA TGTGCCACCAGTGATTCATTGACAGGGTCGAGGGAGCAGTACTTC.

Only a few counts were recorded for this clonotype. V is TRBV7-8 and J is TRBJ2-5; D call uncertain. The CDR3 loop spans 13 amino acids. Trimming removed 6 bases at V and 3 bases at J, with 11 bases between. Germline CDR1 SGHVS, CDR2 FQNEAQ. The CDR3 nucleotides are TGTGCCAGCAGAGCCCCGGCGAAAGAGACCCAGTACTTC. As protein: CASRAPAKETQYF. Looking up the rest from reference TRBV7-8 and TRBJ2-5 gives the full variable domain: GAGVSQSPRYKVAKRGQDVALRCDPISGHVSLFWYQQALGQGPEFLTYFQNEAQLDKSGLPSDRFFAERPEGSVSTLKIQRTQQEDSAVYLCASRAPAKETQYFGPGTRLLVL.

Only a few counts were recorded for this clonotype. The chain's CDR3 is CSAPDRFLSEQFF. CDR3 DNA: TGCAGTGCTCCCGACAGGTTTTTGAGTGAGCAGTTCTTC. V usage is TRBV20-1 and J usage is TRBJ2-1, with D maybe TRBD1 (6 bases). Trimming removed 5 bases from V and 9 bases from J, with 17 bases in between. The CDR3 loop spans 13 amino acids. Germline V gene data show CDR1 as DFQATT and CDR2 as SNEGSKA (reference sequence).

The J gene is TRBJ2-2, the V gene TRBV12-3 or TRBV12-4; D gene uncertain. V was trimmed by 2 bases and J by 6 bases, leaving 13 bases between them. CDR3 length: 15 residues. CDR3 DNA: TGTGCCAGCAGTTTATGGCAGCCGTGGGCCGGGGAGCTGTTTTTT. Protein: CASSLWQPWAGELFF.

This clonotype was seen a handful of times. CDR3 sequence: CSARDANLNSNQPQHF. Here the CDR3 DNA reads TGCAGTGCTAGAGACGCTAACCTAAATAGCAATCAGCCCCAGCATTTT. The chain is built from TRBV20-1 and TRBJ1-5, with D uncertain. Germline CDR1 DFQATT, CDR2 SNEGSKA (reference sequence). V lost 0 bases to trimming and J lost 0 bases, with 12 bases between them. The CDR3 runs 16 residues.

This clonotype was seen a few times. The CDR3: CASSHRQVRPYEQYF. The DNA for the CDR3 is TGTGCCAGCAGCCATCGTCAGGTGCGGCCCTACGAGCAGTACTTC. The chain employs TRBV12-3 or TRBV12-4 and TRBJ2-7; D is unclear. The CDR3 is 15 residues long. Trimming left V 6 bases short and J 2 bases short, with 17 bases between.

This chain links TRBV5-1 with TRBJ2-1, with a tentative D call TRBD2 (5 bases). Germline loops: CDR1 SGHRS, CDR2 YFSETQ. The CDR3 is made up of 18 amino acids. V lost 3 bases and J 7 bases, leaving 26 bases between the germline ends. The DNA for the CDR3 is TGCGCCAGCAGCTCCGAGGGCCGGGCGGGCACCCCCAGGAATGAGCAGTTCTTC. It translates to CASSSEGRAGTPRNEQFF.

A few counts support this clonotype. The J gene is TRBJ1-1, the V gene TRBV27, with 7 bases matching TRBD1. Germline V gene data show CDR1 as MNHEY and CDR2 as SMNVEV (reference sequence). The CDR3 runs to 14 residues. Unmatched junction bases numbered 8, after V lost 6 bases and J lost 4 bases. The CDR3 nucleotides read TGTGCCAGCAGCCCTCCACAGGGGTTCACTGAAGCTTTCTTT. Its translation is CASSPPQGFTEAFF.

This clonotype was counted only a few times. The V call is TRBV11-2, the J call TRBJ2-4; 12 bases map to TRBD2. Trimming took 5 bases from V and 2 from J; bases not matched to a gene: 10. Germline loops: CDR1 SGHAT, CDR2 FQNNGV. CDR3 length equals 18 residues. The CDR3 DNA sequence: TGTGCCAGCAGCCCTGGGGCTAGCGGGAGGGGTTCCAAAAACATTCAGTACTTC. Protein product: CASSPGASGRGSKNIQYF.

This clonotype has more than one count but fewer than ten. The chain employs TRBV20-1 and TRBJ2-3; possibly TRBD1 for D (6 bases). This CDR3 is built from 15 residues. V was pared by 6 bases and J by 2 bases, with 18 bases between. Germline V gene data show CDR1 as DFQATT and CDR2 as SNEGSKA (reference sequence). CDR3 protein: CSAPTADSFTDTQYF. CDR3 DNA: TGCAGTGCGCCAACCGCGGACAGCTTCACAGATACGCAGTATTTT.

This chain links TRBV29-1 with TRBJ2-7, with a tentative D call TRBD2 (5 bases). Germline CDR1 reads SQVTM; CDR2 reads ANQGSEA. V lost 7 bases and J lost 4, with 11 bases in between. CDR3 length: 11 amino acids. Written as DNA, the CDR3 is TGCAGCGGTGGGCGAGGGTACGAGCAGTACTTC. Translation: CSGGRGYEQYF.

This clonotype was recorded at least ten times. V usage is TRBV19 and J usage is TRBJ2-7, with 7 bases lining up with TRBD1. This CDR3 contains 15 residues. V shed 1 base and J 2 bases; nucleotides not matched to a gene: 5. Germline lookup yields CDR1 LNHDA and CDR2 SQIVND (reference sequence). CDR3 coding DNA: TGTGCCAGTAGTATAGGACAGGGCGGCGCCTACGAGCAGTACTTC. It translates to CASSIGQGGAYEQYF. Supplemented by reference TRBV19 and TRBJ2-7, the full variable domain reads DGGITQSPKYLFRKEGQNVTLSCEQNLNHDAMYWYRQDPGQGLRLIYYSQIVNDFQKGDIAEGYSVSREKKESFPLTVTSAQKNPTAFYLCASSIGQGGAYEQYFGPGTRLTVT.

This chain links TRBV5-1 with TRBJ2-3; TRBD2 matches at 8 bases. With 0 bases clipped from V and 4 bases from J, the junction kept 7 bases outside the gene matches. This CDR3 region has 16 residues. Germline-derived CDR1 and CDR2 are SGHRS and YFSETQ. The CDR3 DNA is TGCGCCAGCAGCTTGGCCGATAGCGGGATACCAGATACGCAGTATTTT. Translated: CASSLADSGIPDTQYF.

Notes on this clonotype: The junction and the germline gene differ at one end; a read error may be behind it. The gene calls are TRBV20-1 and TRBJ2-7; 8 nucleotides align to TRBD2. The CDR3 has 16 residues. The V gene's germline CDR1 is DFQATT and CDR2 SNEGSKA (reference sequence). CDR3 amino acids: CCARVPLAGRAGEQYF. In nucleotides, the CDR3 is TGCTGTGCTAGAGTCCCCCTCGCCGGGAGGGCAGGCGAGCAGTACTTC.

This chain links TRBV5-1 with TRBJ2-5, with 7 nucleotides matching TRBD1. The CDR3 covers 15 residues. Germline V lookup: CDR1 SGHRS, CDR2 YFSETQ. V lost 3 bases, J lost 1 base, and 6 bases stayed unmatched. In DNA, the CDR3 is TGCGCCAGCAGCTGGGACAGCACCCTCCAAGAGACCCAGTACTTC. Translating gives CASSWDSTLQETQYF.

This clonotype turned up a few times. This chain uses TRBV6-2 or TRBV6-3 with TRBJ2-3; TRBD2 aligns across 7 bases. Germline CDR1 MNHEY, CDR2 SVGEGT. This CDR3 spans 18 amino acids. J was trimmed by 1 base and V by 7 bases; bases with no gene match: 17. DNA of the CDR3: TGTGCCAGCAAATCGTTGGCGGGAGATGAGAGGGGCACAGATACGCAGTATTTT. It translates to CASKSLAGDERGTDTQYF.

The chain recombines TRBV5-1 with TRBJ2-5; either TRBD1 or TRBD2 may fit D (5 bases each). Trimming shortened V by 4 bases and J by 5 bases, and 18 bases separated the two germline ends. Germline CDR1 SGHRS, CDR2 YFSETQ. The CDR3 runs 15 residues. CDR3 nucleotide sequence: TGCGCCAGCAGCATCGGCAGGGACCGGGGTGAGACCCAGTACTTC. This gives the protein CASSIGRDRGETQYF.

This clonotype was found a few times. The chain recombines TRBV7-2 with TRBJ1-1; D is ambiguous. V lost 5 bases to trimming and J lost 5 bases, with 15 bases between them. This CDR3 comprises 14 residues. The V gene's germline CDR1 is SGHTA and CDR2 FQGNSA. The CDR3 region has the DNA TGTGCCAGCAGCCCCGGCCCCAAAGGGACTGAAGCTTTCTTT. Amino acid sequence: CASSPGPKGTEAFF.

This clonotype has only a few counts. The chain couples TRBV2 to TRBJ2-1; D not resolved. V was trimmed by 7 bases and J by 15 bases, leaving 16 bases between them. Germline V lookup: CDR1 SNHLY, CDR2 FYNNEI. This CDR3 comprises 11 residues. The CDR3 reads CASKQDPRGFF. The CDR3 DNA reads TGTGCCAGCAAGCAAGATCCTCGAGGGTTCTTC.

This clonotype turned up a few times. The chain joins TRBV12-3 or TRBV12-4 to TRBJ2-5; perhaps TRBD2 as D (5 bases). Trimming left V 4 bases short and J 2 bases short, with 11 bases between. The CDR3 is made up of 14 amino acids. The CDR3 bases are TGTGCCAGCAGTTCTGTCGGCGGGCAAGAGACCCAGTACTTC. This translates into CASSSVGGQETQYF.

In nucleotides, the CDR3 is TGTGCCAGCAGGGAAACAGGGGAATATGGCTACACCTTC. This translates into CASRETGEYGYTF. V usage is TRBV6-1 and J usage is TRBJ1-2, with 7 bases lining up with TRBD1. The ends lost 6 bases at V and 5 bases at J; junction bases unmatched: 6. CDR3 length: 13 amino acids. Germline V gene data show CDR1 as MNHNS and CDR2 as SASEGT.

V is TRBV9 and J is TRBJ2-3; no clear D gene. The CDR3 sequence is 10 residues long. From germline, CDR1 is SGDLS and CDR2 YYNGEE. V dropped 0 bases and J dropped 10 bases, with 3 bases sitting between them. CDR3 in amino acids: CASSVGPQYF. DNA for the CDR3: TGTGCCAGCAGCGTAGGGCCGCAGTATTTT.

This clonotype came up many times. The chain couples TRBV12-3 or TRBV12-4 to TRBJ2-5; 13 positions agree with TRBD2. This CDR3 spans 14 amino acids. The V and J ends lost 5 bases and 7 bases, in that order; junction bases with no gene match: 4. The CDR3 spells CASSLGLAGVTQYF. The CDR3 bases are TGTGCCAGCAGTCTCGGACTAGCGGGGGTGACCCAGTACTTC.

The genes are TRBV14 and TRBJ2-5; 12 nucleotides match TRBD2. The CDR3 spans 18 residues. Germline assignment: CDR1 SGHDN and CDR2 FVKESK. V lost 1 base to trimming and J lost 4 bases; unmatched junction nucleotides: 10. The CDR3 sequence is CASSQVGWLAGGTETQYF. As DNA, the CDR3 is TGTGCCAGCAGCCAAGTGGGTTGGCTAGCGGGAGGGACAGAGACCCAGTACTTC. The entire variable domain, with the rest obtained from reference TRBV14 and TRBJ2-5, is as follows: EAGVTQFPSHSVIEKGQTVTLRCDPISGHDNLYWYRRVMGKEIKFLLHFVKESKQDESGMPNNRFLAERTGGTYSTLKVQPAELEDSGVYFCASSQVGWLAGGTETQYFGPGTRLLVL.

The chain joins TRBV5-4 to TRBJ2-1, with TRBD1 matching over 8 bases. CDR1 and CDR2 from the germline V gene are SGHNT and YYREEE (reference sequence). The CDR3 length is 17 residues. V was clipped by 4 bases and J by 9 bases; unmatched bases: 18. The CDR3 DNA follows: TGTGCCAGCAGCCTACGGAACAGGGGGATCGAGTTCGGTGAGCAGTTCTTC. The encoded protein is CASSLRNRGIEFGEQFF.